This T cell receptor (beta chain) was retrieved from a study of T cell responses to AZD1222 COVID-19 vaccine. There are 14 residues in the CDR3. Trimming stripped 0 bases from V and 6 bases from J, with 9 bases between. The germline gives CDR1 LGHNA, CDR2 YSLEER. Study-wide results and caveats: The study found vaccine-associated CD4 TCRs spanning spike, dominant at 160-218 and 743-854. Seropositive at baseline were only a handful of AZD1222 recipients. Nearly half of unique spike-specific TCRs reportedly avoided B.1.351 and B.1.1.7 mutated regions.

As regards this clone: Its antigen is undetermined. This CDR3 is also generated by other DNA sequences in the sample.

Assay: immunoSEQ multiplex PCR; the TCRdb copy retains only in-frame clones and omits some. The top ten hold approximately 4% of the sample, which has roughly 110,000 clones, about nine tenths seen once. Sequencing used peripheral blood, obtained on day 0 of AZD1222 vaccination. The origin of this receptor is an adult in good health. The chain carries TRBV4-3 and TRBJ1-5; D uncertain. CDR3 nucleotides: TGCGCCAGCAGCCAAGATCGAGTGGGTCAGCCCCAGCATTTT. This translates into CASSQDRVGQPQHF.